These 27 T cell receptor beta chains originate from one sample sequenced in a study of blood T cell repertoires in COVID-19. Clones were sequenced by immunoSEQ multiplex PCR, and TCRdb holds only the in-frame ones, with some missing. The sample consists of around 250,000 clones, 65% to 90% of them appearing once. The sequencing sample was made of PBMCs or T cells enriched from blood (not recorded which). The receptors stem from a woman aged 45-60 years with acute COVID-19.

The chain combines TRBV12-3 or TRBV12-4 with TRBJ1-2, with a tentative D call TRBD1 (6 bases). This CDR3 spans 13 amino acids. Trimming cost V 6 bases and J 2 bases, with 10 bases left between them. This CDR3 is CASSSDRNYGYTF. CDR3 DNA: TGTGCCAGCAGCTCAGACAGGAACTATGGCTACACCTTC.

V gene TRBV18 combines with J gene TRBJ1-1; weak D call: TRBD1 (5 bases). The CDR3 has 16 residues. V was shortened by 1 base and J by 1 base, with 13 bases between the two germline ends. CDR1 is KGHSH, CDR2 LQKENI, per germline. The CDR3 DNA reads as TGTGCCAGCTCACCACTACCCGGTGACAGGAACACTGAAGCTTTCTTT. Translation gives CASSPLPGDRNTEAFF.

This clone was detected only a few times. J is TRBJ2-3 and V is TRBV15, with 10 bases matching TRBD2. Germline lookup yields CDR1 LNHNV and CDR2 YYDKDF (reference sequence). After removal of 5 bases from V and 6 bases from J, the junction contained 8 bases not matched to a gene. The CDR3 loop spans 15 amino acids. The CDR3, as DNA: TGTGCCACCAGCCGAACAAGCGGGGGGGCCGATACGCAGTATTTT. Protein: CATSRTSGGADTQYF.

The CDR3 is CASSLRGGSADTQYF. The CDR3 coding sequence is TGTGCCAGCAGCTTACGGGGGGGATCCGCAGATACGCAGTATTTT. The chain recombines TRBV7-3 with TRBJ2-3; 8 positions match TRBD2. The V segment lost 2 bases and the J segment 4 bases; nucleotides outside the gene matches: 5. The CDR3 totals 15 residues. CDR1 and CDR2 (germline): SGHTA, FQGTGA.

The V and J genes are TRBV5-1 and TRBJ2-3, with 8 positions matching TRBD2. This CDR3 region has 15 residues. V shed 1 base, J shed 4 bases, and the junction held 5 bases outside the gene matches. Looked up from germline, CDR1 is SGHRS and CDR2 is YFSETQ. CDR3 nucleotide sequence: TGCGCCAGCAGCTTGACGGGGGGGCCGGCAGATACGCAGTATTTT. Translating it yields CASSLTGGPADTQYF.

The genes are TRBV29-1 and TRBJ1-2; 10 positions agree with TRBD1. Germline V gene sequence: CDR1 SQVTM, CDR2 ANQGSEA. Trimming took 3 bases from V and 4 from J; bases not matched to a gene: 8. The length of the CDR3 is 15 residues. The CDR3 here is CSVEGQGPRRYGYTF. The DNA of the CDR3 is TGCAGCGTTGAGGGACAGGGGCCTAGACGCTATGGCTACACCTTC.

V gene TRBV5-1 combines with J gene TRBJ2-3; D is unresolved. Germline CDR1 and CDR2: SGHRS and YFSETQ. This CDR3 spans 15 amino acids. Between the trimmed V and J ends, which lost 2 bases and 0 bases, there was a span of 10 bases. The CDR3 bases are TGCGCCAGCAGCTTTAAACCTACTAGCACAGATACGCAGTATTTT. This gives the protein CASSFKPTSTDTQYF.

V and J are TRBV2 and TRBJ1-2; tentative D call: TRBD1 (5 bases). The CDR3 sequence is 14 residues long. Trimming cost V 2 bases and J 3 bases, with 10 bases left between them. Looked up from germline, CDR1 is SNHLY and CDR2 is FYNNEI. CDR3 loop: CASSEYRGHYGYTF. The CDR3 DNA follows: TGTGCCAGCAGTGAATATAGGGGCCACTATGGCTACACCTTC.

The chain joins TRBV6-1 to TRBJ1-5, with D perhaps TRBD1 (6 bases). Trimming removed 2 bases from V and 2 bases from J, with 16 bases in between. This CDR3 spans 17 amino acids. The germline gives CDR1 MNHNS, CDR2 SASEGT. The CDR3 nucleotides are TGTGCCAGCAGTGAATTGGGGGGCGGGGGGGGCAATCAGCCCCAGCATTTT. The encoded protein is CASSELGGGGGNQPQHF.

V is TRBV5-1 and J is TRBJ2-7; 7 bases are a match to TRBD2. Germline V gives CDR1 SGHRS, CDR2 YFSETQ. CDR3 length: 15 residues. J lost 1 base, V lost 4 bases, and 8 bases had no gene match. This CDR3 reads CASSLNSGPSYEQYF. Written as DNA, the CDR3 is TGCGCCAGCAGCCTCAATAGCGGGCCGTCCTACGAGCAGTACTTC.

This chain links TRBV6-5 with TRBJ1-2, with TRBD1 matching 12 bases. The trim removed 0 bases at V and 6 bases at J, leaving 5 bases unmatched. The CDR3 sequence is 16 residues long. Germline loops: CDR1 MNHEY, CDR2 SVGAGI. The CDR3 loop is CASSYSLGQGAHGYTF. The CDR3 DNA sequence: TGTGCCAGCAGTTACTCGTTGGGACAGGGGGCGCATGGCTACACCTTC.

This clone turned up a few times. The chain recombines TRBV30 with TRBJ2-2; D possibly corresponds to TRBD1 (6 bases). Germline V CDR1 and CDR2: GTSNPN, SVGIG (reference sequence). Deletions cut 5 bases from V and 6 bases from J, with 16 bases between. The CDR3 is 14 residues long. The CDR3 region has the DNA TGTGCCTGGTCGGTCCAGGGGCTATCCGGGGAGCTGTTTTTT. Protein sequence: CAWSVQGLSGELFF.

This sequence joins TRBV4-1 and TRBJ1-4; 12 bases are shared with TRBD1. Germline values: CDR1 MGHRA, CDR2 YSYEKL. J was trimmed by 3 bases and V by 4 bases; bases with no gene match: 12. The CDR3 is made up of 19 amino acids. The CDR3 region is CASSPAGQGAFWANEKLFF. CDR3 DNA sequence: TGCGCCAGCAGCCCCGCGGGACAGGGGGCATTTTGGGCTAATGAAAAACTGTTTTTT.

The V and J genes are TRBV7-6 and TRBJ1-1; TRBD1 is a possible D gene (5 bases). Per germline, CDR1 SGHVS and CDR2 FNYEAQ. The CDR3 extends over 15 amino acids. The V end lost 1 base, the J end lost 3 bases, and 12 bases lay between the germline ends. CDR3 nucleotides: TGTGCCAGCAGCTTAGGCAGGGAGGGTTACACTGAAGCTTTCTTT. This translates into CASSLGREGYTEAFF. Based on the CDR3 plus reference TRBV7-6 and TRBJ1-1, the full variable domain is GAGVSQSPRYKVTKRGQDVALRCDPISGHVSLYWYRQALGQGPEFLTYFNYEAQQDKSGLPNDRFSAERPEGSISTLTIQRTEQRDSAMYRCASSLGREGYTEAFFGQGTRLTVV.

This sequence joins TRBV19 and TRBJ1-5, with D hard to call. Trimming removed 6 bases from V and 5 bases from J, with 14 bases in between. Germline values: CDR1 LNHDA, CDR2 SQIVND (reference sequence). There are 14 residues in the CDR3. As DNA, the CDR3 is TGTGCCAGTAGCCGTACGGGGTCTGATCAGCCCCAGCATTTT. Protein: CASSRTGSDQPQHF. Complete variable domain (other parts from reference TRBV19 and TRBJ1-5): DGGITQSPKYLFRKEGQNVTLSCEQNLNHDAMYWYRQDPGQGLRLIYYSQIVNDFQKGDIAEGYSVSREKKESFPLTVTSAQKNPTAFYLCASSRTGSDQPQHFGDGTRLSIL.

The table lists this clone with a count of one. The rearrangement links TRBV3-1 (or the pseudogene TRBV3-2) to TRBJ1-4; 7 bases are a match to TRBD1. The CDR3 runs 13 residues. Germline CDR1 reads LGHDT; CDR2 reads YNNKEL (reference sequence). V shed 6 bases and J 5 bases; nucleotides not matched to a gene: 3. The CDR3 region is CASRSTGNEKLFF. The CDR3 region has the DNA TGTGCCAGCAGGTCGACAGGGAATGAAAAACTGTTTTTT.

For the CDR3, the DNA is TGTGCCAGCAAAAGGGGTTACAATGAGCAGTTCTTC. Its translation is CASKRGYNEQFF. This sequence joins TRBV6-5 and TRBJ2-1; D possibly corresponds to TRBD1 (5 bases). Trimming removed 7 bases from V and 4 bases from J, with 8 bases in between. This CDR3 is 12 amino acids long. Per germline, CDR1 MNHEY and CDR2 SVGAGI.

The V call is TRBV5-4, the J call TRBJ2-1; tentatively, D is TRBD2 (6 bases). Trimming left V 4 bases short and J 4 bases short, with 21 bases between. Germline values: CDR1 SGHNT, CDR2 YYREEE (reference sequence). The CDR3 covers 17 residues. CDR3 sequence: CASSPSSSRGQYNEQFF. As DNA, the CDR3 is TGTGCCAGCAGCCCAAGTAGTTCGCGGGGCCAGTACAATGAGCAGTTCTTC. The complete variable domain, with remaining parts taken from reference TRBV5-4 and TRBJ2-1, reads ETGVTQSPTHLIKTRGQQVTLRCSSQSGHNTVSWYQQALGQGPQFIFQYYREEENGRGNFPPRFSGLQFPNYSSELNVNALELDDSALYLCASSPSSSRGQYNEQFFGPGTRLTVL.

The chain uses TRBV30 and TRBJ2-7, with TRBD1 identical over 10 bases. Losses at the gene ends were 7 bases for V and 5 bases for J; bases not matched to a gene: 11. The CDR3 has 14 residues. Germline CDR1 GTSNPN, CDR2 SVGIG (reference sequence). CDR3 region: CAFLDRGQEHEQYF. The CDR3 DNA sequence: TGTGCCTTTTTAGACAGGGGGCAAGAGCACGAGCAGTACTTC. Based on the CDR3 plus reference TRBV30 and TRBJ2-7, the full variable domain is SQTIHQWPATLVQPVGSPLSLECTVEGTSNPNLYWYRQAAGRGLQLLFYSVGIGQISSEVPQNLSASRPQDRQFILSSKKLLLSDSGFYLCAFLDRGQEHEQYFGPGTRLTVT.

The chain joins TRBV15 to TRBJ2-1; TRBD2 matches 12 bases. Germline values: CDR1 LNHNV, CDR2 YYDKDF (reference sequence). The CDR3 has 15 amino acids. Losses at the gene ends were 1 base for V and 5 bases for J; bases not matched to a gene: 0. The CDR3 region is CATSRGLAGDNEQFF. For the CDR3, the DNA is TGTGCCACCAGCAGAGGACTAGCGGGGGACAATGAGCAGTTCTTC.

This chain connects TRBV7-2 to TRBJ1-2; D not resolved. Trimming shortened V by 3 bases and J by 7 bases, and 15 bases separated the two germline ends. This CDR3 spans 14 amino acids. Germline-derived CDR1 and CDR2 are SGHTA and FQGNSA. CDR3 sequence reads: CASSLGRGQSGYTF. For the CDR3, the DNA is TGTGCCAGCAGCTTGGGCAGAGGGCAGTCTGGCTACACCTTC.

The V and J genes are TRBV4-2 and TRBJ2-1, with TRBD1 matching over 7 bases. This CDR3 spans 19 amino acids. The trim removed 1 base at V and 4 bases at J, leaving 16 bases unmatched. Germline CDR1 reads LGHNA; CDR2 reads YNFKEQ. This CDR3 is CASSQASTGIGPLYNEQFF. In DNA, the CDR3 is TGTGCCAGCAGCCAAGCATCGACAGGGATAGGCCCTCTGTACAATGAGCAGTTCTTC.

This chain connects TRBV30 to TRBJ2-5; D gene uncertain. Germline V lookup: CDR1 GTSNPN, CDR2 SVGIG (reference sequence). The CDR3 loop spans 12 amino acids. V was trimmed by 1 base and J by 5 bases, leaving 8 bases between them. The CDR3 DNA reads as TGTGCCTGGAGTGGGAGTCAGGAGACCCAGTACTTC. Amino acids: CAWSGSQETQYF. Looking up the rest from reference TRBV30 and TRBJ2-5 gives the full variable domain: SQTIHQWPATLVQPVGSPLSLECTVEGTSNPNLYWYRQAAGRGLQLLFYSVGIGQISSEVPQNLSASRPQDRQFILSSKKLLLSDSGFYLCAWSGSQETQYFGPGTRLLVL.

This chain connects TRBV24-1 to TRBJ2-2, with 8 bases identical to TRBD2. V dropped 2 bases and J dropped 6; count of bases not matched to a gene: 4. The CDR3 is made up of 15 amino acids. CDR1 KGHDR and CDR2 SFDVKD come from the germline V gene. The CDR3 loop reads CATSDSGTRAGELFF. CDR3 DNA sequence: TGTGCCACCAGTGATTCCGGGACTAGAGCCGGGGAGCTGTTTTTT.

The rearrangement uses TRBV4-1 and TRBJ1-5; weak D call: TRBD1 (6 bases). Trimming removed 1 base at V and 2 bases at J, with 6 bases between. Germline CDR1 reads MGHRA; CDR2 reads YSYEKL. There are 14 residues in the CDR3. The CDR3 nucleotides are TGCGCCAGCAGCCAAGCAGGGGGCAATCAGCCCCAGCATTTT. The encoded protein is CASSQAGGNQPQHF.

The chain recombines TRBV30 with TRBJ1-2; TRBD1 is a possible D gene (5 bases). Germline assignment: CDR1 GTSNPN and CDR2 SVGIG (reference sequence). CDR3 size: 12 residues. In DNA, the CDR3 is TGTGCGGGAGGGGCAGGGTCGGGTGGCTACACCTTC. Translation: CAGGAGSGGYTF.

The chain carries TRBV18 and TRBJ1-1; the D is unclear. CDR3 length: 12 amino acids. The germline V gene encodes CDR1 KGHSH and CDR2 LQKENI. V dropped 2 bases and J dropped 4 bases, with 5 bases sitting between them. In nucleotides, the CDR3 is TGTGCCAGCTCACCATATCGCACTGAAGCTTTCTTT. Its translation is CASSPYRTEAFF.